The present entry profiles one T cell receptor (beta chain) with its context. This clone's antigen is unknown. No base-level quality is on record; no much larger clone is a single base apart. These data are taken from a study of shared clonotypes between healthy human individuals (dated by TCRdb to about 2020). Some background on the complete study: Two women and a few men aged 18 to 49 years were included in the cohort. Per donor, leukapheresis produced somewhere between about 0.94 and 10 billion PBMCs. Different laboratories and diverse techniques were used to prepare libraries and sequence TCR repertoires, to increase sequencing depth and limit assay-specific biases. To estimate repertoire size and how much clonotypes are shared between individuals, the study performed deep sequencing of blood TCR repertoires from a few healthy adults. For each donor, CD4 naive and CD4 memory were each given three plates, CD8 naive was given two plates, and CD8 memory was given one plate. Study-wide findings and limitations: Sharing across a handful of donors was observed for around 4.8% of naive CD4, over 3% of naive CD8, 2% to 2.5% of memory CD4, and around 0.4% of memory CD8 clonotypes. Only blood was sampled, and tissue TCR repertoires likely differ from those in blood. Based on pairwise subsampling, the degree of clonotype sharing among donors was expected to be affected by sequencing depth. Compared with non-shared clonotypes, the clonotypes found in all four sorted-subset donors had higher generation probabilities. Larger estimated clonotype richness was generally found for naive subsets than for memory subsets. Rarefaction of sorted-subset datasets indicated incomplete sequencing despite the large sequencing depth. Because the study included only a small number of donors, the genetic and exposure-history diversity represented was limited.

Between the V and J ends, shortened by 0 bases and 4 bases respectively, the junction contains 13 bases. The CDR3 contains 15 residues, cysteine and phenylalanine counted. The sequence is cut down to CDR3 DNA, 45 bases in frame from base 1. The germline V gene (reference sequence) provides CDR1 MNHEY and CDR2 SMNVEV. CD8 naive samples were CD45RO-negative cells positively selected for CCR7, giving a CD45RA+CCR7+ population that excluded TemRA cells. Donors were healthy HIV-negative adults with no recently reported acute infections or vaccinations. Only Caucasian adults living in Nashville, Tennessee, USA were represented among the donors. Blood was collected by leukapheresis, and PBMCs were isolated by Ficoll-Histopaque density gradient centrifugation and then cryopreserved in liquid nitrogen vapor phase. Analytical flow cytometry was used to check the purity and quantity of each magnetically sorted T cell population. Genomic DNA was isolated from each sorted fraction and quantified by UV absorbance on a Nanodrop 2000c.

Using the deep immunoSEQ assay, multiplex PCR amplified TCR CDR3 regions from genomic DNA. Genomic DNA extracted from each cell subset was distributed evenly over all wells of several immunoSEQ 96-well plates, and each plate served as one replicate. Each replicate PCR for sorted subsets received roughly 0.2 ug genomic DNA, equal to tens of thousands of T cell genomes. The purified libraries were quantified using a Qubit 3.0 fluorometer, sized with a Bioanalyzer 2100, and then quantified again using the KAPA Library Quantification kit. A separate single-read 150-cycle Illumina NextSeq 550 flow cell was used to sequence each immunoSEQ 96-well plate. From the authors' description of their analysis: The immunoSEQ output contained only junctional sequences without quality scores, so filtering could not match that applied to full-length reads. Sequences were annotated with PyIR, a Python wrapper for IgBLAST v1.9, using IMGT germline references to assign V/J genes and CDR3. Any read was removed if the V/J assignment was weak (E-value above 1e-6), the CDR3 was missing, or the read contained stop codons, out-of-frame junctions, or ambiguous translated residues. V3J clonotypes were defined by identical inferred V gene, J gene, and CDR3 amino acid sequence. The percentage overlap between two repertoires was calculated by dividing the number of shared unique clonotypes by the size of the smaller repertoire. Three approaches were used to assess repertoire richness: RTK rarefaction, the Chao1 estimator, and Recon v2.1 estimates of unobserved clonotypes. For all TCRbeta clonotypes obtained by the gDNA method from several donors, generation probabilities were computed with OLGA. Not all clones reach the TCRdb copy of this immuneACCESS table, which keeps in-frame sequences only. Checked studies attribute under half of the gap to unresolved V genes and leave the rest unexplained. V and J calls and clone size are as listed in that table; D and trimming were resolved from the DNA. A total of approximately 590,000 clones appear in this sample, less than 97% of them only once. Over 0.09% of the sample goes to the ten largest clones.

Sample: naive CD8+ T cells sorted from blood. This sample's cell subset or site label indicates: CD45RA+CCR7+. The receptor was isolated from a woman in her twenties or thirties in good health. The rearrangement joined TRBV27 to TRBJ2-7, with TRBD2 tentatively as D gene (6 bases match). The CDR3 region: CASSLSEGFDYEQYF. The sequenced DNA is TGTGCCAGCAGTTTATCGGAGGGATTCGATTACGAGCAGTACTTC.